The present T cell receptor beta chain was sequenced within a study of blood T cell repertoires in COVID-19. About the research overall: Researchers got acute and convalescent COVID-19 samples from the United States, Italy and Spain. From T cells, B-cell-depleted T cells, or PBMCs came the material, which was cDNA or gDNA.

Authors' analysis steps: Amplification of reference gene primers was used by the study to estimate nucleated cell counts. TCRdb's copy holds only in-frame clones and misses some; the assay was immunoSEQ multiplex PCR. The V and J calls and clone size were taken over from that table, and D and trimming were inferred from the DNA. The table includes a few hundred thousand clones, 70% to 90% detected once. This clone is a singleton in its sample. Different DNA sequences within this sample yield the same CDR3. Sequencing used peripheral blood. The sequence was collected from a woman aged 30 to 39 with active or convalescent COVID-19.

The CDR3 spells CASSPSGQGNYGYTF. The CDR3 coding sequence is TGTGCCAGCTCACCGTCTGGACAGGGTAACTATGGCTACACCTTC. This chain uses TRBV18 with TRBJ1-2, with TRBD1 matching over 8 bases. After removal of 3 bases from V and 1 base from J, the junction contained 4 bases not matched to a gene. The germline CDR1 and CDR2 sequences are KGHSH and LQKENI. The CDR3 has 15 residues.